This entry lists 25 T cell receptor beta chains sequenced from one sample in a study of beta chain features in type 1 diabetes. cDNA synthesis used the whole RNA isolate, giving expressed TCRB sequences. This table comes from immunoSEQ multiplex PCR, and its TCRdb copy is limited to in-frame clones, with some not included. Among 300,000 to 450,000 clones listed, roughly a fifth were seen once. The specimen was naive CD4+ T cells from blood. Source of these receptors: a woman aged 18-30 years in good health.

This clone was recorded a few times. This sequence joins TRBV30 and TRBJ2-4; D is perhaps TRBD1 (5 bases). The CDR3 is 11 residues long. CDR1 and CDR2 (germline): GTSNPN, SVGIG (reference sequence). Trimming cost V 5 bases and J 16 bases, with 18 bases left between them. The CDR3 DNA sequence: TGTGCCTGGTCCCGGACACCAAGCCTCTACTTC. It specifies CAWSRTPSLYF.

This clone was seen only a few times. The V gene is TRBV19, the J gene TRBJ1-5, with 7 nucleotides matching TRBD1. In germline, CDR1 is LNHDA, CDR2 SQIVND (reference sequence). Trimming cost V 5 bases and J 4 bases; bases outside gene matches: 5. This CDR3 has 14 residues. The CDR3: CASSLSTGNQPQHF. CDR3 sequence (DNA): TGTGCCAGTAGTCTATCGACAGGGAATCAGCCCCAGCATTTT. The entire variable domain, with the rest obtained from reference TRBV19 and TRBJ1-5, is as follows: DGGITQSPKYLFRKEGQNVTLSCEQNLNHDAMYWYRQDPGQGLRLIYYSQIVNDFQKGDIAEGYSVSREKKESFPLTVTSAQKNPTAFYLCASSLSTGNQPQHFGDGTRLSIL.

This clone has a handful of counts. The rearrangement links TRBV30 to TRBJ2-1; 7 positions agree with TRBD1. Germline CDR1 is GTSNPN and CDR2 is SVGIG (reference sequence). Losses at the gene ends were 5 bases for V and 4 bases for J; bases not matched to a gene: 8. The CDR3 is 14 residues long. For the CDR3, the DNA is TGTGCCTGGGGACAGGCTGGTTTGTACAATGAGCAGTTCTTC. Translation gives CAWGQAGLYNEQFF.

This clone was seen only a few times. This specimen includes other DNA sequences encoding the same CDR3. The chain uses TRBV30 and TRBJ1-1; TRBD1 matches at 10 bases. From germline, CDR1 is GTSNPN and CDR2 SVGIG (reference sequence). V gave up 5 bases and J gave up 5 bases; unmatched junction bases: 5. This CDR3 region has 13 residues. The CDR3 sequence: CAWGGQGGTEAFF. The CDR3 nucleotides are TGTGCCTGGGGAGGACAGGGGGGGACTGAAGCTTTCTTT. The entire variable domain, with the rest obtained from reference TRBV30 and TRBJ1-1, is as follows: SQTIHQWPATLVQPVGSPLSLECTVEGTSNPNLYWYRQAAGRGLQLLFYSVGIGQISSEVPQNLSASRPQDRQFILSSKKLLLSDSGFYLCAWGGQGGTEAFFGQGTRLTVV.

This clone appeared a few times. The J gene is TRBJ2-1, the V gene TRBV5-1, with 10 bases that match TRBD1. Per the germline V gene, CDR1 is SGHRS and CDR2 is YFSETQ. The CDR3 length is 14 residues. The J segment lost 6 bases and the V segment lost 0 bases, leaving 0 bases of the junction unmatched. The CDR3 here is CASSLGDRGNEQFF. In DNA form, the CDR3 reads TGCGCCAGCAGCTTGGGGGACAGGGGCAATGAGCAGTTCTTC.

This clone was counted a single time. V usage is TRBV11-2 and J usage is TRBJ2-7; a possible D gene is TRBD2 (6 bases). V was cut by 5 bases and J by 3 bases, with 17 bases left in between. Germline V gene sequence: CDR1 SGHAT, CDR2 FQNNGV. The length of the CDR3 is 15 residues. The CDR3 bases are TGTGCCAGCAGCCTCCGGGAGCAGTCGTACTACGAGCAGTACTTC. Translation: CASSLREQSYYEQYF.

The chain combines TRBV5-4 with TRBJ2-5; 7 nucleotides agree with TRBD2. J was trimmed by 1 base and V by 3 bases; bases with no gene match: 3. The CDR3 has 14 residues. The germline gives CDR1 SGHNT, CDR2 YYREEE (reference sequence). In DNA, the CDR3 is TGTGCCAGCAGCTCCTCTAGCGGCCAAGAGACCCAGTACTTC. It translates to CASSSSSGQETQYF.

This chain joins TRBV2 and TRBJ1-1; the D is unclear. Germline values: CDR1 SNHLY, CDR2 FYNNEI. Deletions cut 5 bases from V and 0 bases from J, with 10 bases between. The CDR3 is 14 residues long. CDR3 sequence (DNA): TGTGCCAGCAGTTCAGATAGCATGAACACTGAAGCTTTCTTT. Translation: CASSSDSMNTEAFF.

This chain joins TRBV4-1 and TRBJ2-7; TRBD2 matches at 8 bases. The CDR3 has 14 amino acids. V dropped 8 bases and J dropped 3; count of bases not matched to a gene: 9. Germline CDR1 and CDR2: MGHRA and YSYEKL. Written as DNA, the CDR3 is TGCGCCAGCGGAAAAATAGCGGGAATCTACGAGCAGTACTTC. Its translation: CASGKIAGIYEQYF.

There are a few counts of this clone. The chain has TRBV10-3 and TRBJ2-1; 9 nucleotides line up with TRBD1. J was trimmed by 7 bases and V by 8 bases; bases with no gene match: 9. The CDR3 loop spans 14 amino acids. Per germline, CDR1 ENHRY and CDR2 SYGVKD. CDR3 residues: CAIGGQGFYNEQFF. CDR3 DNA sequence: TGTGCCATCGGCGGACAGGGGTTTTATAATGAGCAGTTCTTC.

This chain uses TRBV29-1 with TRBJ2-7, with 9 bases identical to TRBD1. In germline, CDR1 is SQVTM, CDR2 ANQGSEA. V dropped 4 bases and J dropped 7; count of bases not matched to a gene: 8. The CDR3 spans 13 residues. The chain's CDR3 is CSVGWDRDREQYF. CDR3 nucleotide sequence: TGCAGCGTTGGTTGGGACAGGGACCGGGAGCAGTACTTC.

This clone was picked up a small number of times. This rearrangement joins TRBV2 to TRBJ2-3, with D possibly matching TRBD2 (6 bases). This CDR3 has 13 amino acids. Germline-derived CDR1 and CDR2 are SNHLY and FYNNEI. V dropped 3 bases and J dropped 4 bases, with 8 bases sitting between them. The CDR3 DNA sequence: TGTGCCAGCAGTGAGGAGGGTGCAGATACGCAGTATTTT. Residues: CASSEEGADTQYF.

The rearrangement joins TRBV20-1 to TRBJ2-1, with D possibly being TRBD2 (6 bases). Trimming pared 6 bases from V and 4 bases from J, leaving 7 bases between. Germline V gene sequence: CDR1 DFQATT, CDR2 SNEGSKA (reference sequence). The CDR3 runs to 11 residues. The CDR3 loop reads CSAAGYNEQFF. For the CDR3, the DNA is TGCAGTGCCGCGGGGTACAATGAGCAGTTCTTC.

V is TRBV18 and J is TRBJ1-5; D possibly corresponds to TRBD1 (5 bases). Trimming cost V 2 bases and J 5 bases, with 7 bases left between them. The CDR3 length is 13 residues. Germline values: CDR1 KGHSH, CDR2 LQKENI. The CDR3 nucleotides are TGTGCCAGCTCACCAGGGGCAGATCAGCCCCAGCATTTT. It specifies CASSPGADQPQHF.

V usage is TRBV30 and J usage is TRBJ2-2; a weak D match, TRBD2 (6 bases). The CDR3 consists of 13 residues. Trimming shortened V by 7 bases and J by 4 bases, and 13 bases separated the two germline ends. Germline assignment: CDR1 GTSNPN and CDR2 SVGIG (reference sequence). In DNA form, the CDR3 reads TGTGCCTCGGCTCAGGGAGGCACCGGGGAGCTGTTTTTT. This sequence encodes CASAQGGTGELFF.

This clone showed up just a few times. The gene calls are TRBV2 and TRBJ2-1; 8 nucleotides line up with TRBD2. This CDR3 region has 14 residues. Germline V gene data show CDR1 as SNHLY and CDR2 as FYNNEI. The V and J ends lost 7 bases and 0 bases, in that order; junction bases with no gene match: 2. CDR3 region: CASMAGGSYNEQFF. The CDR3 DNA follows: TGTGCCAGCATGGCGGGAGGCTCCTACAATGAGCAGTTCTTC.

This clone appeared a few times. The chain couples TRBV20-1 to TRBJ1-2; D gene ambiguous. This CDR3 has 10 residues. Germline lookup yields CDR1 DFQATT and CDR2 SNEGSKA (reference sequence). Trimming removed 5 bases at V and 2 bases at J, with 3 bases between. This CDR3 is CSAPNYGYTF. CDR3 bases: TGCAGTGCTCCGAACTATGGCTACACCTTC.

The rearrangement uses TRBV18 and TRBJ1-2, with 7 bases fitting TRBD1. V lost 1 base and J lost 4; bases outside the gene matches: 6. From germline, CDR1 is KGHSH and CDR2 LQKENI. The CDR3 has 15 amino acids. The CDR3 is CASSPQGASLYGYTF. CDR3 in DNA: TGTGCCAGCTCACCACAGGGGGCCAGTCTCTATGGCTACACCTTC. Combining the CDR3 with reference TRBV18 and TRBJ1-2 gives the whole variable domain NAGVMQNPRHLVRRRGQEARLRCSPMKGHSHVYWYRQLPEEGLKFMVYLQKENIIDESGMPKERFSAEFPKEGPSILRIQQVVRGDSAAYFCASSPQGASLYGYTFGSGTRLTVV.

This chain links TRBV5-3 with TRBJ2-3; TRBD1 agrees at 7 bases. TRBV5-3 is annotated as an ORF whose role is uncertain. J gave up 2 bases and V 3 bases, and 6 bases lay outside the gene matches. This CDR3 is 15 amino acids long. The CDR3 is CARSSTGTDTDTQYF. DNA for the CDR3: TGTGCCAGAAGCTCGACCGGGACAGACACAGATACGCAGTATTTT.

V and J are TRBV18 and TRBJ1-2, with 9 bases fitting TRBD1. The V segment lost 4 bases and the J segment 2 bases; nucleotides outside the gene matches: 5. The CDR3 consists of 15 residues. Germline V lookup: CDR1 KGHSH, CDR2 LQKENI. CDR3 nucleotides: TGTGCCAGCTCACGAGAACAGGGGGCCAACTATGGCTACACCTTC. It codes for CASSREQGANYGYTF.

The sample holds a few counts of this clone. The V gene is TRBV4-1, the J gene TRBJ2-6; the D is unclear. The CDR3 spans 15 residues. Germline V CDR1 and CDR2: MGHRA, YSYEKL. Trimming took 3 bases from V and 5 from J, leaving 11 bases between them. CDR3 loop: CASSQIGLWANVLTF. CDR3 nucleotide sequence: TGCGCCAGCAGCCAGATTGGGCTCTGGGCCAACGTCCTGACTTTC.

This clone was counted a few times. The rearrangement uses TRBV9 and TRBJ2-3; TRBD2 might be the D (6 bases). Germline CDR1 reads SGDLS; CDR2 reads YYNGEE. V lost 0 bases to trimming and J lost 4 bases, with 12 bases between them. The CDR3 contains 15 residues. Written as DNA, the CDR3 is TGTGCCAGCAGCGTAGGACAGTCGGGGGCAGATACGCAGTATTTT. It encodes CASSVGQSGADTQYF. The full variable domain, completed using reference TRBV9 and TRBJ2-3, is DSGVTQTPKHLITATGQRVTLRCSPRSGDLSVYWYQQSLDQGLQFLIQYYNGEERAKGNILERFSAQQFPDLHSELNLSSLELGDSALYFCASSVGQSGADTQYFGPGTRLTVL.

This rearrangement joins TRBV30 to TRBJ2-7; 7 positions match TRBD2. The V segment lost 0 bases and the J segment 2 bases; nucleotides outside the gene matches: 4. Germline-derived CDR1 and CDR2 are GTSNPN and SVGIG (reference sequence). The CDR3 sequence is 14 residues long. Written as DNA, the CDR3 is TGTGCCTGGAGTGTACGTAGCGGGCCCTACGAGCAGTACTTC. Protein sequence: CAWSVRSGPYEQYF. The full variable domain, in which reference TRBV30 and TRBJ2-7 provide the parts outside the CDR3, is SQTIHQWPATLVQPVGSPLSLECTVEGTSNPNLYWYRQAAGRGLQLLFYSVGIGQISSEVPQNLSASRPQDRQFILSSKKLLLSDSGFYLCAWSVRSGPYEQYFGPGTRLTVT.

J is TRBJ1-5 and V is TRBV7-9, with TRBD1 as a possible D gene (5 bases). The V gene's germline CDR1 is SEHNR and CDR2 FQNEAQ (reference sequence). With 5 bases removed from V and 5 bases from J, the gap between germline ends came to 16 bases. This CDR3 has 15 amino acids. The CDR3 DNA follows: TGTGCCAGCAGCGAAGGGGCGGTTTGGGATCAGCCCCAGCATTTT. Its protein product is CASSEGAVWDQPQHF.

The chain recombines TRBV5-1 with TRBJ1-2; a weak D match, TRBD1 (6 bases). This CDR3 region has 15 residues. Between the trimmed V and J ends, which lost 2 bases and 1 base, there was a span of 12 bases. Germline V gene data show CDR1 as SGHRS and CDR2 as YFSETQ. In DNA form, the CDR3 reads TGCGCCAGCAGCTTTCACAGGGAGTATAACTATGGCTACACCTTC. As protein: CASSFHREYNYGYTF.